This entry lists 31 T cell receptor beta chains sequenced from one sample in a study of blood T cell repertoires in COVID-19. Using immunoSEQ multiplex PCR, the repertoire was profiled, and TCRdb retains in-frame clones only, with some absent. The data show 150,000 to 200,000 clones, around 93% seen once. The specimen was peripheral blood. These receptors were taken from a woman in her fifties or sixties with acute or convalescent COVID-19.

The CDR3 protein is CASSRPGGQYGYTF. CDR3 DNA sequence: TGTGCCAGCTCACGACCAGGGGGCCAATATGGCTACACCTTC. This chain links TRBV18 with TRBJ1-2, with TRBD1 identical over 8 bases. Germline trimming cut 4 bases from V and 5 bases from J; bases unmatched to any gene: 6. The germline gives CDR1 KGHSH, CDR2 LQKENI. The CDR3 runs 14 residues.

This clone was counted a single time. The rearrangement uses TRBV20-1 and TRBJ2-3; weak D call: TRBD1 (5 bases). V was clipped by 3 bases and J by 1 base, with 17 bases between them. The germline gives CDR1 DFQATT, CDR2 SNEGSKA (reference sequence). The CDR3 contains 16 residues. Written as DNA, the CDR3 is TGCAGTGCTAGTAAGAGCGCAGGGTGGGGCACAGATACGCAGTATTTT. Translation: CSASKSAGWGTDTQYF.

The gene calls are TRBV10-3 and TRBJ2-7, with a tentative D call TRBD2 (6 bases). Trimming shortened V by 4 bases and J by 2 bases, and 12 bases separated the two germline ends. This CDR3 is 14 amino acids long. Looked up from germline, CDR1 is ENHRY and CDR2 is SYGVKD. The CDR3 bases are TGTGCCATCAGTGTAGGGACTGGGGCCTACGAGCAGTACTTC. Residues: CAISVGTGAYEQYF.

This rearrangement joins TRBV5-4 to TRBJ1-2; 7 bases match TRBD1. The V and J ends lost 3 bases and 7 bases, in that order; junction bases with no gene match: 12. The CDR3 runs 15 residues. Germline CDR1 reads SGHNT; CDR2 reads YYREEE (reference sequence). This chain's CDR3 is CASSSPPRGTGGYTF. The CDR3 DNA sequence: TGTGCCAGCAGCTCTCCCCCCAGGGGGACGGGTGGCTACACCTTC.

The genes are TRBV19 and TRBJ1-6, with D uncertain. CDR3 length equals 15 residues. Germline V gene data show CDR1 as LNHDA and CDR2 as SQIVND (reference sequence). Trimming took 6 bases from V and 0 from J, leaving 9 bases between them. In DNA form, the CDR3 reads TGTGCCAGTAGGGACTGGAGCTCCTATAATTCACCCCTCCACTTT. Protein product: CASRDWSSYNSPLHF.

The CDR3, as DNA: TGTGCCAGCAGCTTAGATGACAGTTACAATGAGCAGTTCTTC. Translation gives CASSLDDSYNEQFF. The V and J genes are TRBV11-3 and TRBJ2-1; TRBD1 is a possible D gene (5 bases). Germline CDR1 is SGHNT and CDR2 is YENEEA. CDR3 size: 14 residues. Between the trimmed V and J ends, which lost 0 bases and 4 bases, there was a span of 7 bases.

The chain recombines TRBV28 with TRBJ2-1, with 7 bases identical to TRBD1. CDR3 length equals 15 residues. CDR1 MDHEN and CDR2 SYDVKM come from the germline V gene. V shed 0 bases and J 6 bases; nucleotides not matched to a gene: 5. The CDR3 sequence is CASSLWGQLPNEQFF. The CDR3 nucleotides are TGTGCCAGCAGTTTATGGGGACAGTTACCCAATGAGCAGTTCTTC.

The rearrangement uses TRBV19 and TRBJ1-6; D is unclear. With 3 bases removed from V and 7 bases from J, the gap between germline ends came to 16 bases. In germline, CDR1 is LNHDA, CDR2 SQIVND (reference sequence). There are 16 residues in the CDR3. CDR3 sequence (DNA): TGTGCCAGTAGTATTAAAGGGAGACAAGAAAATTCACCCCTCCACTTT. Translating gives CASSIKGRQENSPLHF.

The chain couples TRBV19 to TRBJ1-5, with 8 bases matching TRBD1. CDR1 is LNHDA, CDR2 SQIVND, per germline (reference sequence). The CDR3 runs to 16 residues. The V and J ends lost 4 bases and 3 bases, in that order; junction bases with no gene match: 8. CDR3 region: CASSRPSGQVNQPQHF. The CDR3 DNA sequence: TGTGCCAGTAGTAGGCCGTCGGGACAGGTCAATCAGCCCCAGCATTTT. Full variable domain (rest looked up from reference TRBV19 and TRBJ1-5): DGGITQSPKYLFRKEGQNVTLSCEQNLNHDAMYWYRQDPGQGLRLIYYSQIVNDFQKGDIAEGYSVSREKKESFPLTVTSAQKNPTAFYLCASSRPSGQVNQPQHFGDGTRLSIL.

This rearrangement joins TRBV14 to TRBJ1-2; 7 bases line up with TRBD1. Per the germline V gene, CDR1 is SGHDN and CDR2 is FVKESK. J gave up 3 bases and V 4 bases, and 8 bases lay outside the gene matches. The CDR3 is 15 amino acids. The CDR3 DNA reads as TGTGCCAGCAGCCTTCGACAGGGCTGGCACTATGGCTACACCTTC. Translation gives CASSLRQGWHYGYTF.

The rearrangement uses TRBV19 and TRBJ2-1; D remains ambiguous. The CDR3 spans 14 residues. The germline V gene encodes CDR1 LNHDA and CDR2 SQIVND (reference sequence). Trimming removed 10 bases at V and 6 bases at J, with 19 bases between. The CDR3 bases are TGTGCCACCGCCATGGGTATAGAGGTCAATGAGCAGTTCTTC. This encodes CATAMGIEVNEQFF.

Here the CDR3 DNA reads TGTGCCAGCAGTTACTCTAAGCGGGGACTCACAGATACGCAGTATTTT. It codes for CASSYSKRGLTDTQYF. The chain links TRBV6-5 to TRBJ2-3, with 7 bases matching TRBD2. Losses at the gene ends were 0 bases for V and 2 bases for J; bases not matched to a gene: 5. Germline V gene data show CDR1 as MNHEY and CDR2 as SVGAGI. The CDR3 consists of 16 residues.

This clone was picked up one time. V usage is TRBV6-2 or TRBV6-3 and J usage is TRBJ1-6, with D unclear. The germline V and J ends were trimmed by 4 bases and 7 bases, with 5 bases remaining between them. The germline gives CDR1 MNHEY, CDR2 SVGEGT. The length of the CDR3 is 12 residues. The CDR3: CASSSVNSPLHF. DNA for the CDR3: TGTGCCAGCAGTTCAGTCAATTCACCCCTCCACTTT.

The chain recombines TRBV9 with TRBJ1-2; no reliable D call. CDR1 and CDR2 from the germline V gene are SGDLS and YYNGEE. The CDR3 runs 13 residues. Trimming removed 3 bases at V and 1 base at J, with 7 bases between. The CDR3 sequence is CASSARINYGYTF. For the CDR3, the DNA is TGTGCCAGCAGCGCCAGGATTAACTATGGCTACACCTTC.

The chain carries TRBV21-1 and TRBJ1-1. TRBV21-1 is noted as a pseudogene. The CDR3 is 16 amino acids. The CDR3, as DNA: TGTGCCAGCAGCAAAGGAGGGGACGGGAGGGGCACTGAAGCTTTCTTT. As protein: CASSKGGDGRGTEAFF.

The genes are TRBV29-1 and TRBJ2-1; D gene uncertain. Germline CDR1 reads SQVTM; CDR2 reads ANQGSEA. The CDR3 consists of 13 residues. The V gene lost 1 base and the J gene lost 6 bases, with 10 bases spanning the gap. This CDR3 reads CSVEGPLVNEQFF. The CDR3 DNA reads as TGCAGCGTTGAAGGGCCCTTGGTCAATGAGCAGTTCTTC.

The gene calls are TRBV19 and TRBJ2-1, with 9 positions matching TRBD1. V lost 4 bases to trimming and J lost 4 bases; unmatched junction nucleotides: 5. Germline assignment: CDR1 LNHDA and CDR2 SQIVND (reference sequence). CDR3 length equals 15 residues. CDR3 protein: CASSTTGGAYNEQFF. CDR3 DNA: TGTGCCAGTAGTACCACAGGGGGCGCTTACAATGAGCAGTTCTTC. The variable domain in full, with the rest retrieved from reference TRBV19 and TRBJ2-1, is DGGITQSPKYLFRKEGQNVTLSCEQNLNHDAMYWYRQDPGQGLRLIYYSQIVNDFQKGDIAEGYSVSREKKESFPLTVTSAQKNPTAFYLCASSTTGGAYNEQFFGPGTRLTVL.

V and J are TRBV6-4 and TRBJ1-1; D may be TRBD1 (6 bases). This CDR3 is 14 amino acids long. Germline-derived CDR1 and CDR2 are MRHNA and SNTAGT. The V gene lost 6 bases and the J gene lost 10 bases, with 21 bases spanning the gap. CDR3 coding DNA: TGTGCCAGCAGCCCTGGTTCAGCGGGGGGCGTAGCTTTCTTT. The encoded protein is CASSPGSAGGVAFF.

The chain employs TRBV14 and TRBJ2-3; 7 bases match TRBD2. The CDR3 runs to 16 residues. Trimming removed 4 bases from V and 1 base from J; junction bases left unmatched: 8. Germline CDR1 reads SGHDN; CDR2 reads FVKESK. The CDR3 sequence is CASSPTRGGRTDTQYF. The CDR3 DNA reads as TGTGCCAGCAGCCCCACCCGGGGAGGGCGCACAGATACGCAGTATTTT.

This clone was counted a single time. The chain employs TRBV29-1 and TRBJ2-3, with D maybe TRBD1 (6 bases). The CDR3 loop spans 12 amino acids. V was trimmed by 6 bases and J by 5 bases, leaving 12 bases between them. Germline values: CDR1 SQVTM, CDR2 ANQGSEA. The CDR3 is CSVDTGRDTQYF. CDR3 DNA sequence: TGCAGCGTCGATACAGGGAGAGATACGCAGTATTTT.

The chain employs TRBV7-6 and TRBJ1-5, with D maybe TRBD1 (5 bases). Trimming shortened V by 3 bases and J by 4 bases, and 10 bases separated the two germline ends. This CDR3 comprises 14 residues. Germline V gene lookup returns CDR1 SGHVS and CDR2 FNYEAQ. The CDR3 is CASSLGEGNQPQHF. The DNA of the CDR3 is TGTGCCAGCAGCTTGGGGGAGGGGAATCAGCCCCAGCATTTT.

V usage is TRBV30 and J usage is TRBJ1-2; D might be TRBD1 (5 bases). CDR3 length: 13 amino acids. Germline V CDR1 and CDR2: GTSNPN, SVGIG (reference sequence). Between the trimmed V and J ends, which lost 4 bases and 8 bases, there was a span of 17 bases. The CDR3 region has the DNA TGTGCCTGGACTCGCGGGACTCCCTCGGGCTACACCTTC. Its protein product is CAWTRGTPSGYTF.

This clone was detected only a few times. The chain joins TRBV28 to TRBJ2-1; weak D call: TRBD2 (6 bases). CDR1 is MDHEN and CDR2 is SYDVKM in the germline V gene. The CDR3 contains 15 residues. Trimming removed 3 bases from V and 7 bases from J, with 16 bases in between. CDR3 nucleotides: TGTGCCAGCAGTTTTGGAGGGGTTGCAAGGAATGAGCAGTTCTTC. Residues: CASSFGGVARNEQFF.

This rearrangement joins TRBV19 to TRBJ2-5, with 10 nucleotides matching TRBD2. The V and J ends lost 4 bases and 5 bases, in that order; junction bases with no gene match: 1. This CDR3 spans 13 amino acids. From germline, CDR1 is LNHDA and CDR2 SQIVND (reference sequence). CDR3 DNA: TGTGCCAGTAGTACTAGCGGGGGCGAGACCCAGTACTTC. Translation: CASSTSGGETQYF.

The gene calls are TRBV7-2 and TRBJ1-1, with 10 positions matching TRBD1. Germline CDR1 SGHTA, CDR2 FQGNSA. V lost 5 bases, J lost 10 bases, and 16 bases stayed unmatched. The CDR3 runs to 16 residues. Written as DNA, the CDR3 is TGTGCCAGCAGCCCTAGCGGGTGGACAGGGGGAAGTTTAGCTTTCTTT. Protein sequence: CASSPSGWTGGSLAFF.

This clone was observed once. The chain carries TRBV7-3 and TRBJ1-2; TRBD1 agrees at 9 bases. The germline V gene encodes CDR1 SGHTA and CDR2 FQGTGA. With 5 bases clipped from V and 4 bases from J, the junction kept 8 bases outside the gene matches. This CDR3 has 15 amino acids. The CDR3 is CASSLDGTGLYGYTF. CDR3 bases: TGTGCCAGCAGCCTAGATGGGACAGGGCTCTATGGCTACACCTTC.

The genes are TRBV25-1 and TRBJ1-1, with 7 bases lining up with TRBD1. The CDR3 is 14 amino acids. The germline V gene has CDR1 MGHDK and CDR2 SYGVNS. After removal of 6 bases from V and 1 base from J, the junction contained 5 bases not matched to a gene. CDR3 bases: TGTGCCAGCAGGGAGACAGGGAGGAACACTGAAGCTTTCTTT. This codes for CASRETGRNTEAFF.

The J gene is TRBJ2-5, the V gene TRBV2, with 10 nucleotides matching TRBD1. The germline CDR1 and CDR2 sequences are SNHLY and FYNNEI. The CDR3 loop spans 14 amino acids. V shed 6 bases and J 3 bases; nucleotides not matched to a gene: 4. The CDR3 sequence is CASSRQGAEETQYF. CDR3 bases: TGTGCCAGCAGCCGACAGGGGGCAGAAGAGACCCAGTACTTC.

The genes are TRBV30 and TRBJ2-7, with TRBD2 matching over 8 bases. This CDR3 spans 14 amino acids. Germline-derived CDR1 and CDR2 are GTSNPN and SVGIG (reference sequence). J lost 3 bases, V lost 0 bases, and 4 bases had no gene match. The CDR3 region is CAWSVDGGGYEQYF. CDR3 DNA: TGTGCCTGGAGTGTAGACGGGGGGGGCTACGAGCAGTACTTC.

This CDR3 is CASPGGPGGNEQFF. The DNA of the CDR3 is TGTGCCAGCCCCGGGGGCCCAGGGGGCAATGAGCAGTTCTTC. The chain joins TRBV6-5 to TRBJ2-1; perhaps TRBD1 as D (7 bases). The V gene lost 8 bases and the J gene lost 6 bases, with 17 bases spanning the gap. The CDR3 is 14 amino acids. Germline lookup yields CDR1 MNHEY and CDR2 SVGAGI.

This clone was observed once. The chain employs TRBV11-3 and TRBJ2-5; 7 nucleotides agree with TRBD2. From germline, CDR1 is SGHNT and CDR2 YENEEA. The J segment lost 5 bases and the V segment lost 5 bases, leaving 11 bases of the junction unmatched. This CDR3 is built from 15 residues. CDR3: CASSDRTAGGETQYF. The DNA for the CDR3 is TGTGCCAGCAGCGATCGGACGGCCGGGGGGGAGACCCAGTACTTC.